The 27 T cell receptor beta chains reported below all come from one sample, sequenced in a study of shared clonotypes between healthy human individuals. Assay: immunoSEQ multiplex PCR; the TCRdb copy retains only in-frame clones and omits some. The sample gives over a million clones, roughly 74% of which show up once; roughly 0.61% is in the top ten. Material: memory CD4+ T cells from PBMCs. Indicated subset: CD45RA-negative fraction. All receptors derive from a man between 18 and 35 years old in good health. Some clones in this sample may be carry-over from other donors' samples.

For the CDR3, the DNA is TGTGCCTGGGGACAGGGGGCTATATCCGGGGAGCTGTTTTTT. It encodes CAWGQGAISGELFF. This chain links TRBV30 with TRBJ2-2; 11 nucleotides agree with TRBD1. The V gene end was trimmed by 5 bases and the J gene end by 6 bases; junction bases not matched to a gene: 5. Germline values: CDR1 GTSNPN, CDR2 SVGIG (reference sequence). The CDR3 has 14 residues. Looking up the rest from reference TRBV30 and TRBJ2-2 gives the full variable domain: SQTIHQWPATLVQPVGSPLSLECTVEGTSNPNLYWYRQAAGRGLQLLFYSVGIGQISSEVPQNLSASRPQDRQFILSSKKLLLSDSGFYLCAWGQGAISGELFFGEGSRLTVL.

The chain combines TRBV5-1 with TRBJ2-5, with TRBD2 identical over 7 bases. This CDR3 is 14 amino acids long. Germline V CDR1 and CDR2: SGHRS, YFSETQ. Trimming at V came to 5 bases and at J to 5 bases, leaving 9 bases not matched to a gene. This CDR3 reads CASSKLAAGETQYF. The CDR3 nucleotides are TGCGCCAGCAGTAAATTGGCAGCGGGGGAGACCCAGTACTTC. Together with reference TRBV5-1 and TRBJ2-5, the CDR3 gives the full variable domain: KAGVTQTPRYLIKTRGQQVTLSCSPISGHRSVSWYQQTPGQGLQFLFEYFSETQRNKGNFPGRFSGRQFSNSRSEMNVSTLELGDSALYLCASSKLAAGETQYFGPGTRLLVL.

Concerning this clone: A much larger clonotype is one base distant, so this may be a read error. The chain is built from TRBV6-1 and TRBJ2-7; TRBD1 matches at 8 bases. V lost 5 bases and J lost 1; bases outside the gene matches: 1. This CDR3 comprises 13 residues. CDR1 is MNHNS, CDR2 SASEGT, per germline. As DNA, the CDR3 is TGTGCCAGCAGTCGGGACAGGTCCTACGAGCAGTACTTC. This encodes CASSRDRSYEQYF.

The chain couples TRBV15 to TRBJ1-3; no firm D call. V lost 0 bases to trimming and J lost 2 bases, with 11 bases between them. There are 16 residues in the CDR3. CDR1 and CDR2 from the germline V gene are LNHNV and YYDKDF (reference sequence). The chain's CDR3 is CATSRDRAGTGNTIYF. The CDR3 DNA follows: TGTGCCACCAGCAGAGATCGGGCGGGAACTGGAAACACCATATATTTT.

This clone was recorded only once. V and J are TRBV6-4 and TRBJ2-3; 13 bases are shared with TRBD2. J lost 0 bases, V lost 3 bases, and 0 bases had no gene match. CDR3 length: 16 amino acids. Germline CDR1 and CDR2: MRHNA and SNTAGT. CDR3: CASSELAGGSTDTQYF. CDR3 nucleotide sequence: TGTGCCAGCAGTGAACTAGCGGGAGGGAGCACAGATACGCAGTATTTT.

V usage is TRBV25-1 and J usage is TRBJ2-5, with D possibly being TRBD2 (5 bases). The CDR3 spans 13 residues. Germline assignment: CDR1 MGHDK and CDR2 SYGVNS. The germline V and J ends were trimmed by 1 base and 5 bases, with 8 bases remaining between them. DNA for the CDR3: TGTGCCAGCAGTGAATCCGGGGTCGAGACCCAGTACTTC. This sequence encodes CASSESGVETQYF.

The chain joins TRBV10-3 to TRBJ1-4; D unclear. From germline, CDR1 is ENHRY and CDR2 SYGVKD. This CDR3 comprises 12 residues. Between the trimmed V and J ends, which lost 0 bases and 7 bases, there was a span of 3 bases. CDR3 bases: TGTGCCATCAGTGAGTCCCGTGAAAAACTGTTTTTT. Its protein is CAISESREKLFF.

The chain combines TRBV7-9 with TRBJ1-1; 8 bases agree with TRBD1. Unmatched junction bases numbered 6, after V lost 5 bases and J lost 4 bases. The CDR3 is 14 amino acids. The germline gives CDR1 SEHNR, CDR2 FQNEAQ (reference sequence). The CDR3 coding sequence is TGTGCCAGCAGCCTCCTGGGGACAGGCACTGAAGCTTTCTTT. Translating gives CASSLLGTGTEAFF. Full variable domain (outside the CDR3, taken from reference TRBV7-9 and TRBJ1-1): DTGVSQNPRHKITKRGQNVTFRCDPISEHNRLYWYRQTLGQGPEFLTYFQNEAQLEKSRLLSDRFSAERPKGSFSTLEIQRTEQGDSAMYLCASSLLGTGTEAFFGQGTRLTVV.

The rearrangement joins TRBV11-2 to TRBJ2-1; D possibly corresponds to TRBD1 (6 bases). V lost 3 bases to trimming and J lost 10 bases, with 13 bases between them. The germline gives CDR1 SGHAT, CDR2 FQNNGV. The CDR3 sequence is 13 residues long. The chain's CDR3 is CASSLGYTGEQFF. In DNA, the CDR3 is TGTGCCAGCAGCTTGGGGTACACAGGGGAGCAGTTCTTC.

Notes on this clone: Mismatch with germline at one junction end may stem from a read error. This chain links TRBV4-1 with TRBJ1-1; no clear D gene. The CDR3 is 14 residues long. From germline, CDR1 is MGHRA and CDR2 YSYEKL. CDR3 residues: CASSQDKLNTGAFF. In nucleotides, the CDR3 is TGCGCCAGCAGCCAAGATAAACTGAACACTGGAGCTTTCTTT.

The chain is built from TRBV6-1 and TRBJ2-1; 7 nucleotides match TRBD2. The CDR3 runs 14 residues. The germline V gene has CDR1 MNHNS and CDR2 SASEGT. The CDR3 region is CASAREGPYNEQFF. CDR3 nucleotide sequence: TGTGCAAGCGCGAGGGAGGGACCCTACAATGAGCAGTTCTTC.

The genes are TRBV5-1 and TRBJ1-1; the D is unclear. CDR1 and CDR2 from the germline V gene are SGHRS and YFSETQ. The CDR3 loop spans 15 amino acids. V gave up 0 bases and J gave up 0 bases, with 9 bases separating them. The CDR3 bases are TGCGCCAGCAGCTTGGATACAGTACTGAACACTGAAGCTTTCTTT. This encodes CASSLDTVLNTEAFF.

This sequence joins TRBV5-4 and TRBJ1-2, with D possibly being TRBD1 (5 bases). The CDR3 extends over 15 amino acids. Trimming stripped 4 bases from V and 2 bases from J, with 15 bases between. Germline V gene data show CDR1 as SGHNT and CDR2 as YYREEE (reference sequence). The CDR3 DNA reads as TGTGCCAGCAGCCCCTCGGGACGGGGAAACTATGGCTACACCTTC. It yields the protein CASSPSGRGNYGYTF.

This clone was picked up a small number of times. The CDR3 reads CASSETGTGAPGELFF. As DNA, the CDR3 is TGTGCCAGCAGTGAGACCGGGACAGGGGCTCCCGGGGAGCTGTTTTTT. The chain joins TRBV25-1 to TRBJ2-2, with 10 bases aligning to TRBD1. Germline CDR1 is MGHDK and CDR2 is SYGVNS. The CDR3 has 16 residues. The ends lost 3 bases at V and 6 bases at J; junction bases unmatched: 7.

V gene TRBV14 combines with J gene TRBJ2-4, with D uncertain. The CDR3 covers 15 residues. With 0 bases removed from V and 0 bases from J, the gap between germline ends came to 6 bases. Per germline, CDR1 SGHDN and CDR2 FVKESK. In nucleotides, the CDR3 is TGTGCCAGCAGCCAAGACAGTCTAGCCAAAAACATTCAGTACTTC. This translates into CASSQDSLAKNIQYF.

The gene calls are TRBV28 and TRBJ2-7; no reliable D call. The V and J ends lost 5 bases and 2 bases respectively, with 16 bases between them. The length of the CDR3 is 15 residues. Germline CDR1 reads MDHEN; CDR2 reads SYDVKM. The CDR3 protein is CASSPNPVPPYEQYF. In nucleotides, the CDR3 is TGTGCCAGCAGTCCCAATCCCGTCCCTCCCTACGAGCAGTACTTC.

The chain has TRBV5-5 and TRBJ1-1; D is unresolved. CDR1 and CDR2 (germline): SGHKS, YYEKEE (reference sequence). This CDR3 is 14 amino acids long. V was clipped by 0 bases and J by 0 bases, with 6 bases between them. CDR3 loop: CASSLGVLNTEAFF. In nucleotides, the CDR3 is TGTGCCAGCAGCTTGGGGGTCTTGAACACTGAAGCTTTCTTT.

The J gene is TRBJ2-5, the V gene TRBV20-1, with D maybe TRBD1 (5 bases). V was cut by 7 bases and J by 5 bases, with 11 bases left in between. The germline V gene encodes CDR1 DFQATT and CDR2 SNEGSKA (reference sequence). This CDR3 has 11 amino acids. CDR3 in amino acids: CSVGAPETQYF. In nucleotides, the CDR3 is TGCAGTGTTGGGGCGCCCGAGACCCAGTACTTC.

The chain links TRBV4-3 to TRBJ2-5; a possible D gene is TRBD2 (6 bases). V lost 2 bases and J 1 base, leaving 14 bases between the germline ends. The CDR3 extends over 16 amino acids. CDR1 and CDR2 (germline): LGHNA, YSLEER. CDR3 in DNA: TGCGCCAGCAGCCAATTAGCGGTGAGGGGCCAAGAGACCCAGTACTTC. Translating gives CASSQLAVRGQETQYF.

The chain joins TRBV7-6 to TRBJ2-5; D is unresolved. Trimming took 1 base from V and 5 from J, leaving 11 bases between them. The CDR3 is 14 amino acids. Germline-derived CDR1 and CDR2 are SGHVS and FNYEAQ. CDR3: CASSLVQPSETQYF. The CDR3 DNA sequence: TGTGCCAGCAGCTTAGTCCAGCCCTCGGAGACCCAGTACTTC.

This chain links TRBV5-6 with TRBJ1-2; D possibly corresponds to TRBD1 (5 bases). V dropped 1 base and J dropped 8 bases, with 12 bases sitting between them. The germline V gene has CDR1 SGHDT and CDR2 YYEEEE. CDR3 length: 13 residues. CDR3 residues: CASSLWGVDGYTF. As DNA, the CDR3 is TGTGCCAGCAGCTTGTGGGGGGTGGACGGCTACACCTTC.

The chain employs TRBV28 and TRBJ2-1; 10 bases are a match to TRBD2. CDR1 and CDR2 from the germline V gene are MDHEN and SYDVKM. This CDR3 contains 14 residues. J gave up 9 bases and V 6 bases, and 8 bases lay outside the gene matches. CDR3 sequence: CASRKAGGPGEQFF. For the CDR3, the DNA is TGTGCCAGCAGGAAAGCGGGAGGGCCCGGTGAGCAGTTCTTC.

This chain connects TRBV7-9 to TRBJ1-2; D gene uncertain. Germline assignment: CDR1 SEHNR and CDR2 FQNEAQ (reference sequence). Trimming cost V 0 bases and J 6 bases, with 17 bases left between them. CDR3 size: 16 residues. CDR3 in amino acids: CASSLALSAGDHGYTF. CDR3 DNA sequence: TGTGCCAGCAGCTTAGCGCTAAGTGCGGGAGACCATGGCTACACCTTC. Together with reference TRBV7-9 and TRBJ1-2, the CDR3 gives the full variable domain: DTGVSQNPRHKITKRGQNVTFRCDPISEHNRLYWYRQTLGQGPEFLTYFQNEAQLEKSRLLSDRFSAERPKGSFSTLEIQRTEQGDSAMYLCASSLALSAGDHGYTFGSGTRLTVV.

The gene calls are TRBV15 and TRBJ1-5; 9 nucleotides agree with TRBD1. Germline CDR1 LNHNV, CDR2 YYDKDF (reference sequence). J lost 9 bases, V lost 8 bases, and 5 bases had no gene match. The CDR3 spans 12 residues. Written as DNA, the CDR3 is TGTGCCACCGGGACAGGGATACGGCCCCAGCATTTT. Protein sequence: CATGTGIRPQHF.

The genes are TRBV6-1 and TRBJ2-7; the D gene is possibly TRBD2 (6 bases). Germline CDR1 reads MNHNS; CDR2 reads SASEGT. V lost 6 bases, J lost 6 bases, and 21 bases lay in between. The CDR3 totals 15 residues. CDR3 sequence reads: CASSRSGLVPFEQYF. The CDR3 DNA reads TGTGCCAGCAGCCGCTCGGGACTTGTTCCTTTCGAGCAGTACTTC.

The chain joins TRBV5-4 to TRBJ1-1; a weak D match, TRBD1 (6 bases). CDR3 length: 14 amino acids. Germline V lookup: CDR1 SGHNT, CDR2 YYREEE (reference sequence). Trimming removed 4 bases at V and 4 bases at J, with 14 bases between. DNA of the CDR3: TGTGCCAGCAGCGACCGGACAGACCCCACTGAAGCTTTCTTT. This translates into CASSDRTDPTEAFF.

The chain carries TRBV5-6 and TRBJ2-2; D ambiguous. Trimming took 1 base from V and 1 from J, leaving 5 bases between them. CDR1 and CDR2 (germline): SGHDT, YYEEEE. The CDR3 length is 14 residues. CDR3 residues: CASSLRLNTGELFF. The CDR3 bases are TGTGCCAGCAGCTTGAGGCTGAACACCGGGGAGCTGTTTTTT.